This T cell receptor beta chain was recovered during a study of cytomegalovirus exposure and HLA in healthy donors. PCR used 60 Vbeta primers and 13 Jbeta primers. Libraries were prepared by immunoSEQ multiplex PCR; TCRdb keeps only in-frame clonotypes and omits some of them. The sample yields about 250,000 clones, roughly 70% seen once. This clone has a single count. The TCR comes from a female donor in good health and CMV-seronegative. Sequences were obtained from PBMCs.

This CDR3 reads CASSDGTGIHEQYF. The DNA of the CDR3 is TGTGCCAGCAGTGATGGGACAGGGATCCACGAGCAGTACTTC. The rearrangement joins TRBV2 to TRBJ2-7; TRBD1 matches at 9 bases. The CDR3 extends over 14 amino acids. Trimming removed 3 bases from V and 5 bases from J; junction bases left unmatched: 5. The germline V gene encodes CDR1 SNHLY and CDR2 FYNNEI.